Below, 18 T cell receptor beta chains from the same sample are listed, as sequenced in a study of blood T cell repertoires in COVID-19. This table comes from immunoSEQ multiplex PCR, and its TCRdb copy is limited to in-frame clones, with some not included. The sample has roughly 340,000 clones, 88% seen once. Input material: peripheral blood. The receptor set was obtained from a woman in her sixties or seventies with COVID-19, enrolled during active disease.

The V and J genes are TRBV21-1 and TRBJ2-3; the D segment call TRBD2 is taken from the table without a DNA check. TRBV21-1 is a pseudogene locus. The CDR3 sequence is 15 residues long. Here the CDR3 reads CASSKAGGVTDTQYF. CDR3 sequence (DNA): TGTGCCAGCAGCAAAGCGGGGGGAGTTACAGATACGCAGTATTTT.

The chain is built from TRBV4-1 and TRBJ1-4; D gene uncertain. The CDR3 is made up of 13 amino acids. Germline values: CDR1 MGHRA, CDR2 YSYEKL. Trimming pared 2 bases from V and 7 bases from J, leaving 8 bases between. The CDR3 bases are TGCGCCAGCAGCCAAACCGGAGGTGAAAAACTGTTTTTT. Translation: CASSQTGGEKLFF.

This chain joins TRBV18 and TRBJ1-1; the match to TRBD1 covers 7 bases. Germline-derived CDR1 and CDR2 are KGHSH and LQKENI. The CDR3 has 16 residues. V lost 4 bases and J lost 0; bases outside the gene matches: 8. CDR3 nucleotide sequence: TGTGCCAGCTCACTCAACGGTAGGGGGCTGAACACTGAAGCTTTCTTT. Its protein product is CASSLNGRGLNTEAFF.

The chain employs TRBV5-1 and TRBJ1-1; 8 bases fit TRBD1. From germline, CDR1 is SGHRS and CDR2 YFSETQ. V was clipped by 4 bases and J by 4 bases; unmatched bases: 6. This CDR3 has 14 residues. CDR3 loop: CASSIGQGGTEAFF. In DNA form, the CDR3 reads TGCGCCAGCAGCATCGGACAGGGAGGCACTGAAGCTTTCTTT.

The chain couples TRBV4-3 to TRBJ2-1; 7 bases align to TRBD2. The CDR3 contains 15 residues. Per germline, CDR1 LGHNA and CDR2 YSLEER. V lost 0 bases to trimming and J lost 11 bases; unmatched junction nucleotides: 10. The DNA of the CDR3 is TGCGCCAGCAGCCAAGATTCCCCCGGGGGGTCCCAGCAGTTCTTC. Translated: CASSQDSPGGSQQFF.

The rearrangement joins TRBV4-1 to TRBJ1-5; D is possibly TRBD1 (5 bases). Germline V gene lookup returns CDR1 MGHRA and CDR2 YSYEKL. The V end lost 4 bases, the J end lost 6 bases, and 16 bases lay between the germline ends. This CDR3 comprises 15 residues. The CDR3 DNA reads TGCGCCAGCAGCCCTGAAGGGGTTGCGGTTCAGCCCCAGCATTTT. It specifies CASSPEGVAVQPQHF.

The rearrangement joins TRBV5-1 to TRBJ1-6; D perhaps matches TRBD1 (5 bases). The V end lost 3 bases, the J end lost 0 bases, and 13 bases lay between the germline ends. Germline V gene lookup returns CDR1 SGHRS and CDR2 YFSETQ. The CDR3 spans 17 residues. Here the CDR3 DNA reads TGCGCCAGCAGCTCCGGACAAGATTTCTCCTATAATTCACCCCTCCACTTT. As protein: CASSSGQDFSYNSPLHF.

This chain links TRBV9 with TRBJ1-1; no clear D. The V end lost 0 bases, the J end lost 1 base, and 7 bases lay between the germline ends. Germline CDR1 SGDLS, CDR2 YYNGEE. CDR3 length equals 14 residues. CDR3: CASSVGQQNTEAFF. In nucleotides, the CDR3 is TGTGCCAGCAGCGTAGGTCAACAGAACACTGAAGCTTTCTTT.

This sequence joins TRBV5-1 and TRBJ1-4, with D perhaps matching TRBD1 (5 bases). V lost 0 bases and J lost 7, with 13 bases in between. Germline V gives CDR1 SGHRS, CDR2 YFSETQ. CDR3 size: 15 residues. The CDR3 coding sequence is TGCGCCAGCAGCTTGGCCGGGGGGATCGGTGAAAAACTGTTTTTT. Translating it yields CASSLAGGIGEKLFF.

DNA for the CDR3: TGTGCCAGCACGACCGGGACAGGGCCTTCCTACTCTGGAAACACCATATATTTT. It yields the protein CASTTGTGPSYSGNTIYF. The chain links TRBV7-2 to TRBJ1-3, with 9 bases that match TRBD1. J gave up 0 bases and V 7 bases, and 13 bases lay outside the gene matches. The CDR3 contains 18 residues. CDR1 and CDR2 (germline): SGHTA, FQGNSA.

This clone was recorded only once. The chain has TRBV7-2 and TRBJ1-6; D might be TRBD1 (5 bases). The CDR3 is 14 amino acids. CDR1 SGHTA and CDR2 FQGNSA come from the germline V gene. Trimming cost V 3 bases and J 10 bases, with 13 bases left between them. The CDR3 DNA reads TGTGCCAGCAGCTTTGGGGGGGGAGGATCACCCCTCCACTTT. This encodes CASSFGGGGSPLHF. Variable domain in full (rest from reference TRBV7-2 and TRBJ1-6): GAGVSQSPSNKVTEKGKDVELRCDPISGHTALYWYRQSLGQGLEFLIYFQGNSAPDKSGLPSDRFSAERTGGSVSTLTIQRTQQEDSAVYLCASSFGGGGSPLHFGNGTRLTVT.

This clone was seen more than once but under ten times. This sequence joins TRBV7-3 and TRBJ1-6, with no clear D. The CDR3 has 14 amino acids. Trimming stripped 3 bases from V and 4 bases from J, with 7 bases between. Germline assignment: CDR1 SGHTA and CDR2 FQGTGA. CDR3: CASSLTQYNSPLHF. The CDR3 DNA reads TGTGCCAGCAGCTTGACTCAGTATAATTCACCCCTCCACTTT.

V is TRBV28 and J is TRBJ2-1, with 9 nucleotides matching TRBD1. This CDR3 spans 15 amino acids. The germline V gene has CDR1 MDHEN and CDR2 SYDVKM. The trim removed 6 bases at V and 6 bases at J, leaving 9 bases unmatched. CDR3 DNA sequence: TGTGCCAGCAGCATACCGGGACAGGGAGGCAATGAGCAGTTCTTC. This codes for CASSIPGQGGNEQFF.

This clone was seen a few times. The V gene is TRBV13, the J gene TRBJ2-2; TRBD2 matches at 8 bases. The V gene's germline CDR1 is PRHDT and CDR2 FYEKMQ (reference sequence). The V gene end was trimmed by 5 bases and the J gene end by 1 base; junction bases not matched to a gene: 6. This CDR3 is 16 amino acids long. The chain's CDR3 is CASSPNAGGNTGELFF. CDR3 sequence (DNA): TGTGCCAGCAGCCCGAATGCGGGGGGGAACACCGGGGAGCTGTTTTTT.

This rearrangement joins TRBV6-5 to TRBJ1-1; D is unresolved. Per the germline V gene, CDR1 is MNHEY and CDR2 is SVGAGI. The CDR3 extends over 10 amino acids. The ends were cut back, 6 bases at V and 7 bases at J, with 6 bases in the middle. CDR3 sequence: CASSPSEAFF. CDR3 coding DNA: TGTGCCAGCAGCCCGAGTGAAGCTTTCTTT.

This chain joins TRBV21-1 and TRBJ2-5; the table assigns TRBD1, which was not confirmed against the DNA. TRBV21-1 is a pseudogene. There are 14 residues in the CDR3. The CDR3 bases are TGTGCCAGCAGTCAGGACAGTCCTCAAGAGACCCAGTACTTC. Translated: CASSQDSPQETQYF.

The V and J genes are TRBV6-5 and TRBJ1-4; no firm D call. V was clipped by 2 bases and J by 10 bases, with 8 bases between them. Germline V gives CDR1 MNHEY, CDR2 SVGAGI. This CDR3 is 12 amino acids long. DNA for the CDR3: TGTGCCAGCAGTTACCCCCGGGGAAAACTGTTTTTT. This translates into CASSYPRGKLFF.

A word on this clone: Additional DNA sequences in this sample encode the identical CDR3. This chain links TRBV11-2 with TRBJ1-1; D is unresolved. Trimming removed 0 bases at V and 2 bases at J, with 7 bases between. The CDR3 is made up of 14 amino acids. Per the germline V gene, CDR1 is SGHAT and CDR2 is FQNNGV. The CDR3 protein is CASSLEAENTEAFF. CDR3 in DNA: TGTGCCAGCAGCTTAGAAGCGGAAAACACTGAAGCTTTCTTT.